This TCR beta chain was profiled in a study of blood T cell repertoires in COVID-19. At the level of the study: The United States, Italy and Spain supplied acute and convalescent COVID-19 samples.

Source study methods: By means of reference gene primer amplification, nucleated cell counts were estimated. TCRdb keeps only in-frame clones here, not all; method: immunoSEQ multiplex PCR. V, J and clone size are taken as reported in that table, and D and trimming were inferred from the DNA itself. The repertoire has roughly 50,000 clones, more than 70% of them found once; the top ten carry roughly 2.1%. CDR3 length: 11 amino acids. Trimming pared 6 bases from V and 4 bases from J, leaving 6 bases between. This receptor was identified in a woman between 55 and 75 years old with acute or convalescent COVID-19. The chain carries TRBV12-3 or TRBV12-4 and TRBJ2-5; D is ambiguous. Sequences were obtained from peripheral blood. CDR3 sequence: CASSPSETQYF. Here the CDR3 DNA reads TGTGCCAGCAGCCCCTCAGAGACCCAGTACTTC.